The 32 T cell receptor beta chains reported below all come from one sample, sequenced in a study of a mutant IDH1 vaccine in newly diagnosed glioma. No cognate antigen is known for these TCRs. Using immunoSEQ multiplex PCR, the repertoire was profiled, and TCRdb retains in-frame clones only, with some absent. The sample records tens of thousands of clones, 90% being singletons. Time point indicated: week 11, during vaccination. Mutant IDH1 20-mer peptide, at 300 ug, made up each vaccine dose, with topical imiquimod. The sequenced sample was PBMCs, obtained from a glioma patient whose treatment included an IDH1 peptide vaccine. The receptors originated from a young man with glioma.

The chain combines TRBV7-9 with TRBJ2-7, with 10 bases identical to TRBD1. The V gene's germline CDR1 is SEHNR and CDR2 FQNEAQ (reference sequence). Trimming took 4 bases from V and 5 from J; bases not matched to a gene: 5. This CDR3 contains 14 residues. Here the CDR3 reads CASSSAGTGDEQYF. The CDR3 bases are TGTGCCAGCAGCTCCGCCGGGACAGGGGACGAGCAGTACTTC.

This clone was seen a few times. This rearrangement joins TRBV5-1 to TRBJ2-2, with D possibly TRBD2 on 6 matching bases. Looked up from germline, CDR1 is SGHRS and CDR2 is YFSETQ. There are 18 residues in the CDR3. Trimming removed 0 bases from V and 0 bases from J, with 15 bases in between. The CDR3 is CASSLARGLIANTGELFF. The CDR3 DNA reads as TGCGCCAGCAGCTTGGCACGGGGGTTGATCGCGAACACCGGGGAGCTGTTTTTT.

The chain combines TRBV7-8 with TRBJ1-5; no definite D call. CDR1 and CDR2 (germline): SGHVS, FQNEAQ. Trimming removed 1 base from V and 5 bases from J, with 15 bases in between. There are 16 residues in the CDR3. CDR3 DNA sequence: TGTGCCAGCAGCTTAGAAGGTTGGGCAGCTCATCAGCCCCAGCATTTT. Translated, it gives CASSLEGWAAHQPQHF. Full variable domain (outside the CDR3, taken from reference TRBV7-8 and TRBJ1-5): GAGVSQSPRYKVAKRGQDVALRCDPISGHVSLFWYQQALGQGPEFLTYFQNEAQLDKSGLPSDRFFAERPEGSVSTLKIQRTQQEDSAVYLCASSLEGWAAHQPQHFGDGTRLSIL.

This clone is labeled as large. The chain joins TRBV7-2 to TRBJ2-3; D uncertain. Trimming stripped 5 bases from V and 1 base from J, with 13 bases between. The CDR3 length is 15 residues. Germline-derived CDR1 and CDR2 are SGHTA and FQGNSA. In DNA, the CDR3 is TGTGCCAGCAGCCCTGACTCGGGCGGCACAGATACGCAGTATTTT. Residues: CASSPDSGGTDTQYF.

The DNA for the CDR3 is TGTGCCAGCAGCTCCCTAAAGGCAGGGGTGTACGAGCAGTACTTC. Translation gives CASSSLKAGVYEQYF. The genes are TRBV7-9 and TRBJ2-7; tentative D call: TRBD1 (6 bases). This CDR3 spans 15 amino acids. V was pared by 4 bases and J by 4 bases, with 17 bases between. Germline lookup yields CDR1 SEHNR and CDR2 FQNEAQ (reference sequence). Variable domain in full (rest from reference TRBV7-9 and TRBJ2-7): DTGVSQNPRHKITKRGQNVTFRCDPISEHNRLYWYRQTLGQGPEFLTYFQNEAQLEKSRLLSDRFSAERPKGSFSTLEIQRTEQGDSAMYLCASSSLKAGVYEQYFGPGTRLTVT.

The chain is built from TRBV6-6 and TRBJ1-1; D is ambiguous. This CDR3 spans 15 amino acids. The germline gives CDR1 MNHNY, CDR2 SVGAGI (reference sequence). Trimming shortened V by 2 bases and J by 3 bases, and 13 bases separated the two germline ends. The CDR3, as DNA: TGTGCCAGCAGTTACGATCCCAGGTCTGACACTGAAGCTTTCTTT. Translating it yields CASSYDPRSDTEAFF.

V usage is TRBV18 and J usage is TRBJ1-1; D is unresolved. Germline V gene data show CDR1 as KGHSH and CDR2 as LQKENI. The CDR3 loop spans 14 amino acids. V shed 5 bases and J shed 4 bases, with 14 bases lying between them. CDR3 nucleotide sequence: TGTGCCAGCTCATCAACCCCGGTGGTCACTGAAGCTTTCTTT. Protein sequence: CASSSTPVVTEAFF.

This clone showed up just once. V usage is TRBV13 and J usage is TRBJ2-7, with 12 bases aligning to TRBD1. The CDR3 consists of 16 residues. Trimming took 5 bases from V and 1 from J; bases not matched to a gene: 6. The germline CDR1 and CDR2 sequences are PRHDT and FYEKMQ (reference sequence). CDR3 coding DNA: TGTGCCAGCAGCCGGGACAGGGGGCGGCCGTCCTACGAGCAGTACTTC. Amino acids: CASSRDRGRPSYEQYF.

The chain uses TRBV30 and TRBJ2-5; D is perhaps TRBD1 (6 bases). The germline V and J ends were trimmed by 4 bases and 2 bases, with 8 bases remaining between them. The CDR3 is 12 residues long. CDR1 is GTSNPN and CDR2 is SVGIG in the germline V gene (reference sequence). The CDR3 nucleotides are TGTGCCTGGACCAGGGGTCAAGAGACCCAGTACTTC. Translated: CAWTRGQETQYF.

The V gene is TRBV5-4, the J gene TRBJ1-1; perhaps TRBD1 as D (5 bases). Trimming shortened V by 4 bases and J by 2 bases, and 15 bases separated the two germline ends. The CDR3 is 15 amino acids. The germline gives CDR1 SGHNT, CDR2 YYREEE (reference sequence). CDR3 amino acids: CASSPTIDRNTEAFF. As DNA, the CDR3 is TGTGCCAGCAGCCCCACAATCGACAGAAACACTGAAGCTTTCTTT.

In the case of this clone: This same CDR3 is encoded by further DNA sequences in the sample. The rearrangement uses TRBV5-4 and TRBJ2-5, with D hard to call. CDR1 and CDR2 from the germline V gene are SGHNT and YYREEE (reference sequence). The CDR3 totals 12 residues. V dropped 0 bases and J dropped 5 bases, with 5 bases sitting between them. The CDR3 nucleotides read TGTGCCAGCAGCTTGGTGGGGGAGACCCAGTACTTC. Translating it yields CASSLVGETQYF. The whole variable domain, remainder taken from reference TRBV5-4 and TRBJ2-5, is ETGVTQSPTHLIKTRGQQVTLRCSSQSGHNTVSWYQQALGQGPQFIFQYYREEENGRGNFPPRFSGLQFPNYSSELNVNALELDDSALYLCASSLVGETQYFGPGTRLLVL.

The rearrangement uses TRBV6-5 and TRBJ2-2; the D call may be TRBD1 or TRBD2 (6 bases each). This CDR3 has 14 amino acids. The V gene's germline CDR1 is MNHEY and CDR2 SVGAGI. Trimming removed 8 bases from V and 5 bases from J, with 15 bases in between. The CDR3 reads CASSGGARTGELFF. CDR3 DNA sequence: TGTGCCAGCTCCGGGGGCGCGAGAACCGGGGAGCTGTTTTTT.

The J gene is TRBJ2-7, the V gene TRBV30; 11 nucleotides line up with TRBD1. With V trimmed by 0 bases and J by 5 bases, 6 bases remained unmatched. CDR1 and CDR2 from the germline V gene are GTSNPN and SVGIG (reference sequence). This CDR3 contains 15 residues. Written as DNA, the CDR3 is TGTGCCTGGAGTGTCGGACAGGGGGCGATCGACGAGCAGTACTTC. It yields the protein CAWSVGQGAIDEQYF.

The chain couples TRBV19 to TRBJ1-2, with a tentative D call TRBD1 (5 bases). Germline CDR1 is LNHDA and CDR2 is SQIVND (reference sequence). The length of the CDR3 is 15 residues. The V end was cut by 5 bases, the J end by 6 bases, with 19 bases between. The CDR3 region is CASSPTARVTNGYTF. CDR3 sequence (DNA): TGTGCCAGTAGTCCGACGGCCAGGGTAACGAATGGCTACACCTTC.

The gene calls are TRBV6-5 and TRBJ2-5; D might be TRBD1 or TRBD2, each matching 5 bases. V was cut by 0 bases and J by 3 bases, with 5 bases left in between. The length of the CDR3 is 13 residues. Germline values: CDR1 MNHEY, CDR2 SVGAGI. CDR3 bases: TGTGCCAGCAGTTACTCGGGGGAAGAGACCCAGTACTTC. This sequence encodes CASSYSGEETQYF.

The gene calls are TRBV6-5 and TRBJ2-6; D gene uncertain. Per germline, CDR1 MNHEY and CDR2 SVGAGI. The V end lost 6 bases, the J end lost 0 bases, and 9 bases lay between the germline ends. The CDR3 is 15 amino acids. The CDR3 reads CASSTLSSGANVLTF. Here the CDR3 DNA reads TGTGCCAGCAGCACACTTAGCTCTGGGGCCAACGTCCTGACTTTC.

The J gene is TRBJ1-3, the V gene TRBV6-6; weak D call: TRBD1 (6 bases). From germline, CDR1 is MNHNY and CDR2 SVGAGI (reference sequence). The CDR3 totals 15 residues. The V end was cut by 0 bases, the J end by 3 bases, with 9 bases between. The DNA for the CDR3 is TGTGCCAGCAGTTACTCCGGACAGCATGGAAACACCATATATTTT. It yields the protein CASSYSGQHGNTIYF.

The J gene is TRBJ2-5, the V gene TRBV5-1; TRBD2 matches at 11 bases. Per germline, CDR1 SGHRS and CDR2 YFSETQ. The CDR3 totals 18 residues. J gave up 3 bases and V 2 bases, and 12 bases lay outside the gene matches. The DNA for the CDR3 is TGCGCCAGCAGCTTAAGTTTAGCGGGAGGGTTCCTCAAAGAGACCCAGTACTTC. It specifies CASSLSLAGGFLKETQYF.

V and J are TRBV5-8 and TRBJ1-2; D is unclear. The V end lost 6 bases, the J end lost 4 bases, and 13 bases lay between the germline ends. CDR1 SGHTS and CDR2 YDEGEE come from the germline V gene. This CDR3 has 13 residues. This chain's CDR3 is CASTLSRRYGYTF. DNA for the CDR3: TGTGCCAGCACCCTAAGCCGTCGCTATGGCTACACCTTC.

The V call is TRBV4-1, the J call TRBJ1-1, with D possibly matching TRBD1 (5 bases). CDR3 size: 16 residues. V shed 0 bases and J shed 4 bases, with 15 bases lying between them. Germline-derived CDR1 and CDR2 are MGHRA and YSYEKL. The chain's CDR3 is CASSQDPRGGGTEAFF. In DNA form, the CDR3 reads TGCGCCAGCAGCCAAGATCCTAGGGGCGGGGGCACTGAAGCTTTCTTT.

The gene calls are TRBV28 and TRBJ2-7; 9 positions agree with TRBD1. V was pared by 7 bases and J by 3 bases, with 4 bases of the junction left unmatched. Looked up from germline, CDR1 is MDHEN and CDR2 is SYDVKM. This CDR3 has 13 residues. CDR3 amino acids: CASTTGGGYEQYF. CDR3 DNA sequence: TGTGCCAGCACCACAGGGGGCGGCTACGAGCAGTACTTC.

The chain has TRBV27 and TRBJ1-1; unclear D gene. Looked up from germline, CDR1 is MNHEY and CDR2 is SMNVEV (reference sequence). The CDR3 covers 13 residues. V lost 6 bases, J lost 1 base, and 9 bases lay in between. Here the CDR3 reads CASSLHTNTEAFF. As DNA, the CDR3 is TGTGCCAGCAGCCTACACACGAACACTGAAGCTTTCTTT.

The genes are TRBV4-2 and TRBJ2-5, with TRBD1 identical over 7 bases. V gave up 6 bases and J gave up 2 bases; unmatched junction bases: 9. Germline values: CDR1 LGHNA, CDR2 YNFKEQ. This CDR3 has 15 amino acids. This chain's CDR3 is CASSHARDSQETQYF. CDR3 coding DNA: TGTGCCAGCAGTCATGCCCGGGACAGTCAAGAGACCCAGTACTTC.

The chain recombines TRBV4-3 with TRBJ1-1; no clear D gene. V was trimmed by 0 bases and J by 3 bases, leaving 17 bases between them. CDR1 and CDR2 from the germline V gene are LGHNA and YSLEER. The CDR3 covers 17 residues. CDR3 sequence (DNA): TGCGCCAGCAGCCAAGATGAAGGCTCTCTCGTGGACACTGAAGCTTTCTTT. This encodes CASSQDEGSLVDTEAFF.

V is TRBV10-3 and J is TRBJ1-1; 9 bases line up with TRBD1. The germline gives CDR1 ENHRY, CDR2 SYGVKD. Trimming cost V 6 bases and J 3 bases; bases outside gene matches: 8. This CDR3 has 15 residues. Here the CDR3 reads CAISGQGMEDTEAFF. Here the CDR3 DNA reads TGTGCCATCAGCGGACAGGGGATGGAGGACACTGAAGCTTTCTTT.

The V call is TRBV7-6, the J call TRBJ2-7; D not resolved. V was shortened by 1 base and J by 2 bases, with 6 bases between the two germline ends. Looked up from germline, CDR1 is SGHVS and CDR2 is FNYEAQ. This CDR3 spans 13 amino acids. DNA of the CDR3: TGTGCCAGCAGCTTAGGCGATACCTACGAGCAGTACTTC. Protein product: CASSLGDTYEQYF.

This clone occurred once. The CDR3 bases are TGTGCCAGCAGCGTCACGGGGCCGCGCTATGGCTACACCTTC. Amino acid sequence: CASSVTGPRYGYTF. The V gene is TRBV2, the J gene TRBJ1-2, with D possibly TRBD1 on 5 matching bases. Germline V CDR1 and CDR2: SNHLY, FYNNEI. The germline V and J ends were trimmed by 6 bases and 4 bases, with 15 bases remaining between them. The CDR3 is 14 residues long.

This chain links TRBV7-7 with TRBJ2-2; unclear D gene. The germline gives CDR1 SSHAT, CDR2 FNYEAQ (reference sequence). The CDR3 runs to 12 residues. V shed 4 bases and J shed 10 bases, with 10 bases lying between them. The CDR3 spells CASSSGTEELFF. Written as DNA, the CDR3 is TGTGCCAGCAGCTCAGGAACGGAGGAGCTGTTTTTT. Full variable domain (rest looked up from reference TRBV7-7 and TRBJ2-2): GAGVSQSPRYKVTKRGQDVTLRCDPISSHATLYWYQQALGQGPEFLTYFNYEAQPDKSGLPSDRFSAERPEGSISTLTIQRTEQRDSAMYRCASSSGTEELFFGEGSRLTVL.

The V and J genes are TRBV7-9 and TRBJ2-7, with D maybe TRBD2 (5 bases). V was trimmed by 5 bases and J by 2 bases, leaving 13 bases between them. CDR1 SEHNR and CDR2 FQNEAQ come from the germline V gene (reference sequence). This CDR3 has 14 residues. The CDR3 DNA sequence: TGTGCCAGCAGCGTTACTAGTGTGACCTACGAGCAGTACTTC. It specifies CASSVTSVTYEQYF.

The V call is TRBV4-1, the J call TRBJ1-2; 7 nucleotides match TRBD1. Germline V CDR1 and CDR2: MGHRA, YSYEKL. The CDR3 runs to 15 residues. J lost 2 bases, V lost 0 bases, and 3 bases had no gene match. The CDR3 loop is CASSQDETGNYGYTF. The DNA of the CDR3 is TGCGCCAGCAGCCAAGACGAGACAGGGAACTATGGCTACACCTTC.

V usage is TRBV7-9 and J usage is TRBJ2-7; 11 bases are shared with TRBD2. In germline, CDR1 is SEHNR, CDR2 FQNEAQ (reference sequence). CDR3 length: 15 residues. Trimming cost V 5 bases and J 2 bases; bases outside gene matches: 5. The CDR3 spells CASSPLTSGTYEQYF. The CDR3 nucleotides read TGTGCCAGCAGCCCACTGACTAGCGGGACCTACGAGCAGTACTTC.

The gene calls are TRBV14 and TRBJ2-1; D perhaps matches TRBD2 (6 bases). Germline V lookup: CDR1 SGHDN, CDR2 FVKESK. The V end was cut by 1 base, the J end by 4 bases, with 23 bases between. There are 19 residues in the CDR3. The CDR3, as DNA: TGTGCCAGCAGCCAAGTGTATCCTGCGGGGACGGTAATATACAATGAGCAGTTCTTC. Encoded protein: CASSQVYPAGTVIYNEQFF.